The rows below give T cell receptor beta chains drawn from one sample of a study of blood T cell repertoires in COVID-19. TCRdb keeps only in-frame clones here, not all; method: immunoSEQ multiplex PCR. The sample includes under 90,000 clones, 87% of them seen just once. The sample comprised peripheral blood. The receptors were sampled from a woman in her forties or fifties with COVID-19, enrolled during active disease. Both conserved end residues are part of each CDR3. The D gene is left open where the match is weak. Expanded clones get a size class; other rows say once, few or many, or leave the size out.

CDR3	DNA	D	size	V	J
CASSQDQSSGANVLTF	TGCGCCAGCAGCCAAGATCAATCCTCTGGGGCCAACGTCCTGACTTTC	NA	NA	TRBV4-3	TRBJ2-6
CASSLNVGGSQGTGELFF	TGTGCCAGCAGCTTAAATGTTGGCGGAAGCCAGGGCACCGGGGAGCTGTTTTTT	NA	NA	TRBV7-3	TRBJ2-2
CASSQGSGNTGELFF	TGCGCCAGCAGCCAAGGTTCAGGGAACACCGGGGAGCTGTTTTTT	NA	NA	TRBV4-1	TRBJ2-2
CASSESSGRANEQFF	TGCGCCAGCAGTGAGTCAAGCGGGAGAGCCAATGAGCAGTTCTTC	TRBD2	NA	TRBV10-1	TRBJ2-1
CASSTLGQLSSPLHF	TGTGCCAGCAGCACCCTGGGGCAGTTGAGTTCACCCCTCCACTTT	NA	NA	TRBV9	TRBJ1-6
CASSYTGSGYTF	TGTGCCAGCAGTTACACAGGGAGTGGCTACACCTTC	NA	NA	TRBV6-5	TRBJ1-2
CASSHSAAGANEQYF	TGTGCCAGCAGCCACTCTGCAGCGGGAGCCAACGAGCAGTACTTC	TRBD2	NA	TRBV7-2	TRBJ2-7
CASSYDVDRVNEQFF	TGTGCCAGCAGTTACGACGTCGACAGGGTAAATGAGCAGTTCTTC	TRBD1	NA	TRBV6-2/TRBV6-3	TRBJ2-1
CASSESPGQNEQFF	TGTGCCAGCAGTGAAAGTCCAGGGCAGAATGAGCAGTTCTTC	NA	NA	TRBV6-1	TRBJ2-1
CASRRTRSKREDNEQFF	TGTGCCAGCAGGCGAACGCGATCGAAGCGGGAGGACAATGAGCAGTTCTTC	TRBD2	NA	TRBV6-6	TRBJ2-1
CASSYTGTIYNEQFF	TGTGCCAGCAGCTACACAGGTACTATCTACAATGAGCAGTTCTTC	NA	NA	TRBV28	TRBJ2-1
CASSVDLAGYNEQFF	TGTGCCAGCAGCGTAGATCTAGCGGGATACAATGAGCAGTTCTTC	TRBD2	NA	TRBV9	TRBJ2-1
CASSLERNTEAFF	TGTGCCAGCAGCTTAGAGAGGAACACTGAAGCTTTCTTT	NA	NA	TRBV7-6	TRBJ1-1
CSASSGTGVGEQFF	TGCAGTGCTAGTAGCGGGACAGGGGTAGGTGAGCAGTTCTTC	TRBD1	NA	TRBV20-1	TRBJ2-1
CASSLDPDEQYF	TGTGCCAGCAGCTTAGATCCCGACGAGCAGTACTTC	NA	NA	TRBV11-2	TRBJ2-7
CATGDRDTEAFF	TGTGCCACCGGAGACAGGGATACTGAAGCTTTCTTT	TRBD1	few	TRBV24-1	TRBJ1-1
CASSPRRDRDAFF	TGTGCCAGCTCACCACGTCGGGACAGGGATGCTTTCTTT	TRBD1	once	TRBV18	TRBJ1-1
CASSVGQGGLTGELFF	TGTGCCAGCAGCGTCGGACAGGGGGGACTCACCGGGGAGCTGTTTTTT	TRBD1	few	TRBV4-2	TRBJ2-2
CASSARAGAILGDTQYF	TGTGCCAGCAGCGCCAGAGCGGGAGCCATACTAGGAGATACGCAGTATTTT	TRBD2	NA	TRBV7-2	TRBJ2-3
CASNLDRAMYGYTF	TGTGCCAGCAATCTGGACAGGGCTATGTATGGCTACACCTTC	TRBD1	NA	TRBV2	TRBJ1-2
CASSQFRWAMNTEAFF	TGTGCCAGCAGCCAATTTAGGTGGGCCATGAACACTGAAGCTTTCTTT	NA	NA	TRBV14	TRBJ1-1
CASSPRRKRSTGELFF	TGTGCCAGCAGCCCAAGAAGAAAGCGAAGCACCGGGGAGCTGTTTTTT	NA	NA	TRBV28	TRBJ2-2
CAISPRSDTQYF	TGTGCCATCAGCCCGAGGTCAGATACGCAGTATTTT	NA	NA	TRBV10-3	TRBJ2-3
CASSTGTGDEKLFF	TGTGCCAGCAGCACCGGGACAGGTGATGAAAAACTGTTTTTT	TRBD1	NA	TRBV5-4	TRBJ1-4
CASSVGVGRPDTGELFF	TGTGCCAGCAGCGTAGGAGTGGGGCGTCCCGACACCGGGGAGCTGTTTTTT	NA	once	TRBV9	TRBJ2-2
CASSQLSGGELFF	TGCGCCAGCAGCCAACTCAGCGGCGGGGAGCTGTTTTTT	NA	NA	TRBV4-3	TRBJ2-2
CASSIDRGGPEAFF	TGTGCCAGTAGTATAGATCGGGGAGGCCCTGAAGCTTTCTTT	NA	once	TRBV19	TRBJ1-1
CASSEHSNQPQHF	TGTGCCAGCAGTGAACATAGCAATCAGCCCCAGCATTTT	NA	NA	TRBV6-1	TRBJ1-5
CASIQGGGRSHEQFF	TGTGCCAGCATCCAAGGCGGCGGGAGGTCGCATGAGCAGTTCTTC	TRBD2	NA	TRBV28	TRBJ2-1
CASSLAGVIDTQYF	TGTGCCAGCAGCTTGGCAGGGGTTATAGATACGCAGTATTTT	NA	NA	TRBV5-4	TRBJ2-3
CASRPLAGGTGELFF	TGCGCCAGCAGACCCCTAGCGGGAGGGACCGGGGAGCTGTTTTTT	TRBD2	once	TRBV5-1	TRBJ2-2